One sample yielded the 27 T cell receptor beta chains listed below, sequenced in a study of cytomegalovirus exposure and HLA in healthy donors. It was with 60 Vbeta and 13 Jbeta primers that the PCR ran. Using immunoSEQ multiplex PCR, the repertoire was profiled, and TCRdb retains in-frame clones only, with some absent. The top ten hold 30% of the sample, which has 100,000 to 150,000 clones, around 76% seen once. The specimen sequenced was PBMCs. These receptor sequences come from a man in his sixties in good health and CMV-seropositive.

The V and J genes are TRBV11-2 and TRBJ2-7, with TRBD1 matching 7 bases. The CDR3 loop spans 15 amino acids. Germline V gives CDR1 SGHAT, CDR2 FQNNGV. The V gene end was trimmed by 5 bases and the J gene end by 4 bases; junction bases not matched to a gene: 11. CDR3 in DNA: TGTGCCAGCAGCCCGGGGACAGACTCGGGGTACGAGCAGTACTTC. It codes for CASSPGTDSGYEQYF.

The V call is TRBV30, the J call TRBJ2-1, with 10 nucleotides matching TRBD2. The CDR3 has 14 amino acids. Trimming at V came to 0 bases and at J to 7 bases, leaving 3 bases not matched to a gene. Germline loops: CDR1 GTSNPN, CDR2 SVGIG (reference sequence). The CDR3 region is CAWSVKAGGNEQFF. The CDR3 DNA is TGTGCCTGGAGTGTCAAAGCGGGGGGGAATGAGCAGTTCTTC.

The genes are TRBV9 and TRBJ1-2; unclear D gene. The germline V gene has CDR1 SGDLS and CDR2 YYNGEE. The CDR3 consists of 12 residues. Trimming stripped 3 bases from V and 2 bases from J, with 5 bases between. The CDR3 DNA sequence: TGTGCCAGCAGCGAGAGCAACTATGGCTACACCTTC. Protein: CASSESNYGYTF.

The J gene is TRBJ2-1, the V gene TRBV6-5; D perhaps matches TRBD2 (6 bases). Germline assignment: CDR1 MNHEY and CDR2 SVGAGI. V was cut by 2 bases and J by 0 bases, with 8 bases left in between. This CDR3 comprises 15 residues. The CDR3 region is CASSYRGVSYNEQFF. The DNA for the CDR3 is TGTGCCAGCAGTTACCGCGGGGTCTCCTACAATGAGCAGTTCTTC.

V and J are TRBV4-1 and TRBJ1-1; TRBD1 matches at 9 bases. The V gene end was trimmed by 4 bases and the J gene end by 1 base; junction bases not matched to a gene: 7. The CDR3 is 16 amino acids. The germline V gene encodes CDR1 MGHRA and CDR2 YSYEKL. CDR3: CASSRGQGMGNTEAFF. The DNA for the CDR3 is TGCGCCAGCAGCCGAGGACAGGGGATGGGGAACACTGAAGCTTTCTTT.

The chain couples TRBV9 to TRBJ2-3, with D hard to call. The V end lost 0 bases, the J end lost 4 bases, and 6 bases lay between the germline ends. CDR1 is SGDLS and CDR2 is YYNGEE in the germline V gene. This CDR3 comprises 13 residues. The CDR3 nucleotides read TGTGCCAGCAGCGTAGTCCATGCAGATACGCAGTATTTT. Translated, it gives CASSVVHADTQYF.

This clone has a handful of counts. The V and J genes are TRBV5-4 and TRBJ2-7; a possible D gene is TRBD2 (6 bases). V was pared by 4 bases and J by 0 bases, with 14 bases between. CDR3 length: 15 amino acids. The germline V gene encodes CDR1 SGHNT and CDR2 YYREEE (reference sequence). CDR3 in DNA: TGTGCCAGCAGCCAAGATGCGGGGAGCTCCTACGAGCAGTACTTC. Protein product: CASSQDAGSSYEQYF.

J is TRBJ1-1 and V is TRBV29-1; TRBD1 matches 9 bases. Unmatched junction bases numbered 6, after V lost 7 bases and J lost 0 bases. CDR1 SQVTM and CDR2 ANQGSEA come from the germline V gene. CDR3 size: 14 residues. CDR3 residues: CSGTGGPMNTEAFF. The CDR3 region has the DNA TGCAGCGGAACAGGGGGCCCAATGAACACTGAAGCTTTCTTT.

The chain recombines TRBV11-2 with TRBJ2-7; 8 bases map to TRBD2. J was trimmed by 3 bases and V by 2 bases; bases with no gene match: 6. This CDR3 has 15 amino acids. Germline lookup yields CDR1 SGHAT and CDR2 FQNNGV. This CDR3 reads CASSLFETSVYEQYF. For the CDR3, the DNA is TGTGCCAGCAGCTTATTCGAGACTAGCGTCTACGAGCAGTACTTC. Supplemented by reference TRBV11-2 and TRBJ2-7, the full variable domain reads EAGVAQSPRYKIIEKRQSVAFWCNPISGHATLYWYQQILGQGPKLLIQFQNNGVVDDSQLPKDRFSAERLKGVDSTLKIQPAKLEDSAVYLCASSLFETSVYEQYFGPGTRLTVT.

The chain links TRBV7-9 to TRBJ2-7, with TRBD1 matching 10 bases. This CDR3 region has 17 residues. With 4 bases clipped from V and 4 bases from J, the junction kept 13 bases outside the gene matches. The germline V gene encodes CDR1 SEHNR and CDR2 FQNEAQ (reference sequence). The CDR3 DNA reads TGTGCCAGCAGCTCGGCGGGACAGGGGTCCACCGGGTACGAGCAGTACTTC. The encoded protein is CASSSAGQGSTGYEQYF. Using reference TRBV7-9 and TRBJ2-7 for the parts outside the CDR3, the full variable domain is DTGVSQNPRHKITKRGQNVTFRCDPISEHNRLYWYRQTLGQGPEFLTYFQNEAQLEKSRLLSDRFSAERPKGSFSTLEIQRTEQGDSAMYLCASSSAGQGSTGYEQYFGPGTRLTVT.

Points on this clone: Mismatch with germline at one junction end may stem from a read error. This chain links TRBV10-1 with TRBJ2-7; 9 bases agree with TRBD1. Germline-derived CDR1 and CDR2 are WNHNN and SYGVQD (reference sequence). CDR3 length: 13 residues. This CDR3 is CTSSGTGKYEQYF. The CDR3 nucleotides read TGCACCAGCAGTGGGACAGGGAAATACGAGCAGTACTTC.

The CDR3 nucleotides read TGTGCCAGCAGCTTGATGTGGTTCAGGGGGCAAAGCACTGAAGCTTTCTTT. Protein product: CASSLMWFRGQSTEAFF. The gene calls are TRBV5-4 and TRBJ1-1; TRBD1 matches at 8 bases. The CDR3 runs to 17 residues. V trimming: 1 base; J trimming: 4 bases; junction bases outside the gene matches: 12. The germline V gene encodes CDR1 SGHNT and CDR2 YYREEE (reference sequence). Full variable domain (remainder filled in from reference TRBV5-4 and TRBJ1-1): ETGVTQSPTHLIKTRGQQVTLRCSSQSGHNTVSWYQQALGQGPQFIFQYYREEENGRGNFPPRFSGLQFPNYSSELNVNALELDDSALYLCASSLMWFRGQSTEAFFGQGTRLTVV.

V gene TRBV10-2 combines with J gene TRBJ1-4; D is possibly TRBD1 (5 bases). V dropped 5 bases and J dropped 4 bases, with 5 bases sitting between them. This CDR3 spans 12 amino acids. CDR1 is WSHSY, CDR2 SAAADI, per germline. In nucleotides, the CDR3 is TGCGCCAGCAGTAGGGGTAATGAAAAACTGTTTTTT. It codes for CASSRGNEKLFF.

The chain joins TRBV25-1 to TRBJ2-6, with D perhaps TRBD2 (6 bases). Germline V lookup: CDR1 MGHDK, CDR2 SYGVNS. The CDR3 spans 17 residues. V dropped 3 bases and J dropped 0 bases, with 12 bases sitting between them. DNA of the CDR3: TGTGCCAGCAGTGATGGGGGGTATCACTCTGGGGCCAACGTCCTGACTTTC. Amino acids: CASSDGGYHSGANVLTF.

As DNA, the CDR3 is TGTGCCAGTAGTATCGGGACAGGGAAGCCGAAGACCCAGTACTTC. Amino acid sequence: CASSIGTGKPKTQYF. The chain has TRBV19 and TRBJ2-5; 9 bases map to TRBD1. CDR1 is LNHDA, CDR2 SQIVND, per germline (reference sequence). This CDR3 has 15 residues. Trimming at V came to 3 bases and at J to 6 bases, leaving 8 bases not matched to a gene.

The CDR3 DNA sequence: TGCAGCGTTGAAGACGGGACTAGCGGCACCGGGGAGCTGTTTTTT. As protein: CSVEDGTSGTGELFF. The chain uses TRBV29-1 and TRBJ2-2; 11 bases line up with TRBD2. This CDR3 contains 15 residues. With 0 bases clipped from V and 4 bases from J, the junction kept 1 base outside the gene matches. Germline V gene sequence: CDR1 SQVTM, CDR2 ANQGSEA.

The chain recombines TRBV28 with TRBJ1-5; 7 bases agree with TRBD1. The V gene end was trimmed by 2 bases and the J gene end by 3 bases; junction bases not matched to a gene: 4. The CDR3 has 15 amino acids. CDR1 is MDHEN, CDR2 SYDVKM, per germline. CDR3 protein: CASSLLDRDNQPQHF. The DNA for the CDR3 is TGTGCCAGCAGTTTACTTGACAGGGACAATCAGCCCCAGCATTTT.

V gene TRBV28 combines with J gene TRBJ2-7, with 9 bases lining up with TRBD2. This CDR3 is built from 16 residues. The germline CDR1 and CDR2 sequences are MDHEN and SYDVKM. The J segment lost 1 base and the V segment lost 5 bases, leaving 9 bases of the junction unmatched. The CDR3 DNA follows: TGTGCCAGCAGTCCCCTTAGCGGGAGAGGGTCCTACGAGCAGTACTTC. Its protein product is CASSPLSGRGSYEQYF.

Concerning this clone: At one boundary the junction diverges from the germline segment, which might be a read error. V and J are TRBV15 and TRBJ2-4; tentatively, D is TRBD2 (6 bases). The CDR3 spans 17 residues. Germline CDR1 is LNHNV and CDR2 is YYDKDF (reference sequence). The CDR3: CATSRDSGVATKNSQYF. CDR3 DNA: TGTGCCACCAGCAGAGATTCGGGGGTAGCAACCAAAAACAGTCAGTACTTC.

In this sample, this clone turned up once. The rearrangement uses TRBV30 and TRBJ2-7; 7 bases are a match to TRBD1. V was pared by 5 bases and J by 2 bases, with 0 bases of the junction left unmatched. CDR1 is GTSNPN, CDR2 SVGIG, per germline (reference sequence). The CDR3 length is 11 residues. The CDR3: CAWGTAYEQYF. CDR3 coding DNA: TGTGCCTGGGGGACAGCCTACGAGCAGTACTTC.

The V call is TRBV27, the J call TRBJ2-2, with D possibly matching TRBD2 (5 bases). CDR3 length: 16 residues. Trimming pared 4 bases from V and 2 bases from J, leaving 14 bases between. Germline V gives CDR1 MNHEY, CDR2 SMNVEV (reference sequence). The CDR3 DNA reads TGTGCCAGCAGTTCAACCCCCCTAGCCAACACCGGGGAGCTGTTTTTT. Translating it yields CASSSTPLANTGELFF.

The chain employs TRBV6-6 and TRBJ1-2, with D maybe TRBD1 (5 bases). Trimming cost V 5 bases and J 8 bases, with 21 bases left between them. The CDR3 loop spans 15 amino acids. The V gene's germline CDR1 is MNHNY and CDR2 SVGAGI (reference sequence). The CDR3 reads CASSPSDMASGGYTF. The CDR3 DNA follows: TGTGCCAGCAGTCCGTCGGACATGGCGAGTGGAGGCTACACCTTC.

This chain connects TRBV7-9 to TRBJ2-7; 9 nucleotides align to TRBD1. Germline V lookup: CDR1 SEHNR, CDR2 FQNEAQ (reference sequence). Trimming cost V 3 bases and J 2 bases; bases outside gene matches: 5. The CDR3 has 15 amino acids. The CDR3 here is CASSLGQGRPYEQYF. In DNA, the CDR3 is TGTGCCAGCAGCTTGGGACAGGGCCGACCCTACGAGCAGTACTTC.

The genes are TRBV2 and TRBJ1-4; possibly TRBD1 for D (5 bases). CDR3 length equals 15 residues. The V end was cut by 3 bases, the J end by 7 bases, with 15 bases between. Germline-derived CDR1 and CDR2 are SNHLY and FYNNEI. CDR3 coding DNA: TGTGCCAGCAGTGAGGGCGGGGGACGGGGTGAAAAACTGTTTTTT. Its protein is CASSEGGGRGEKLFF.

The chain carries TRBV29-1 and TRBJ1-2; D uncertain. This CDR3 comprises 11 residues. The ends were cut back, 4 bases at V and 5 bases at J, with 8 bases in the middle. CDR1 is SQVTM, CDR2 ANQGSEA, per germline. DNA for the CDR3: TGCAGCGTTGGGGCAGAGTATGGCTACACCTTC. Protein: CSVGAEYGYTF.

This chain links TRBV15 with TRBJ2-7; TRBD2 agrees at 7 bases. The CDR3 runs 16 residues. V lost 0 bases and J lost 4; bases outside the gene matches: 9. Germline V gives CDR1 LNHNV, CDR2 YYDKDF (reference sequence). CDR3 region: CATSRDWGGGEYEQYF. The CDR3 DNA reads TGTGCCACCAGCAGAGATTGGGGCGGGGGTGAGTACGAGCAGTACTTC.

V is TRBV5-8 and J is TRBJ2-5, with 9 bases lining up with TRBD2. CDR3 length equals 18 residues. The germline gives CDR1 SGHTS, CDR2 YDEGEE. The ends lost 4 bases at V and 3 bases at J; junction bases unmatched: 16. Written as DNA, the CDR3 is TGTGCCAGCAGCCGTGGCGGGCGGGAGGGCCAGGTGGAAGAGACCCAGTACTTC. The encoded protein is CASSRGGREGQVEETQYF.